This T cell receptor beta chain is from a study of T cells expressing NK-cell markers (dated by TCRdb to about 2020). About the full investigation: Three sorted T-cell subsets (CD3+CD56+NKG2C+, CD3+CD56+NKG2C- and CD3+CD56-NKG2C+) from several donors had their TCR beta-chain repertoires profiled. Randomly selected healthy volunteers, three men and five women, were used as the eight sequenced donors. Seven of the eight sequenced donors were HCMV-seropositive and one was HCMV-seronegative. Illumina HiSeq 2000/2500, MiSeq or NextSeq was used to sequence libraries as 2 x 150 bp reads.

Comments on this clonotype: The antigen it binds to is not known.

The run used an Illumina HiSeq 2000. TCR beta cDNA libraries were prepared using 5'RACE template switching, which introduced a universal primer site and unique molecular identifiers. cDNA synthesis was primed from the TCR beta constant segment and was followed by two successive PCR amplification steps. On the authors' methods: Reads were demultiplexed and grouped by UMI with MIGEC, and clonotypes were assembled and quantified with MiTCR. Only TCR cDNA sequences supported by at least two reads were kept to exclude erroneous sequences. The tcR package was used for downstream repertoire analysis, and clonotypes were matched between fractions using CDR3 nucleotide sequence together with V segment. VDJmatch was used to annotate antigen specificity against VDJdb, with one amino acid substitution in CDR3 permitted. Based on TCRdb reprocessing of the reads, there is one entry per CDR3 protein sequence, and DNA is missing. The authors' filters were not applied to this entry. For this sample, the table gives hundreds of thousands of distinct CDR3 sequences. 7.3% of the sample comes from the top ten.

Reading from cysteine to phenylalanine, the CDR3 counts 14 amino acids. The coding DNA is unavailable. Reading the germline V gene (reference sequence) gives CDR1 LNHDA and CDR2 SQIVND. HCMV-specific IgG was detected in serum with a commercial ELISA kit to determine HCMV serostatus. Ficoll density gradient centrifugation was used to isolate peripheral blood mononuclear cells from blood. Broader findings and caveats from the paper: Those dominant clonotypes were again the most abundant among CD3+CD56-NKG2C+ cells in a handful of donors, at roughly 28.3-65%. Whether the expanded NKG2C-expressing T cell clones were specific for HCMV antigens was left unclear. For five or six donors, the dominant CD3+CD56+NKG2C+ clonotypes were among the top 10 CD8+ clonotypes and accounted for roughly 1.0-7.5% of CD8+ T cells.

The sequencing input was blood T cells: a sorted CD56 or NKG2C T cell subset, CD4+ or CD8+ T cells, or bulk PBMC T cells (not recorded which). The origin of this receptor is a woman aged 18-70 years in good health. In this chain, TRBV19 is recombined with TRBJ1-4. The encoded CDR3 is CASQAGSTNEKLFF.